The sequence of this T cell receptor (beta chain) was determined in a study of shared clonotypes between healthy human individuals. Study-wide findings and caveats: Compared with clonotypes that all four donors shared, non-shared clonotypes had lower generation probabilities.

Per the germline V gene, CDR1 is SEHNR and CDR2 is FQNEAQ (reference sequence). This CDR3 region has 13 residues. Between the trimmed V and J ends, which lost 6 bases and 4 bases, there was a span of 12 bases. CD45RO-negative cells were positively selected for CCR7, leaving out terminally differentiated effector memory CD45RA+ cells. In the case of this clone: The antigen is unknown.

Assay execution took place at the deep level. Clones were sequenced by immunoSEQ multiplex PCR, and TCRdb holds only the in-frame ones, with some missing. Among about 2.1 million clones listed, around 93% were seen once. Sequences were obtained from naive CD8+ T cells from PBMCs. The gene calls are TRBV7-9 and TRBJ2-5; D is perhaps TRBD1 or TRBD2 (6 bases each). The receptor was isolated from a young man in good health. Some clones in this sample may be carry-over from other donors' samples. The chain's CDR3 is CASRSGGGETQYF. DNA for the CDR3: TGTGCCAGCAGAAGCGGAGGGGGAGAGACCCAGTACTTC.